In its sample, the clone carrying this T cell receptor (beta chain) was seen a few times. The antigen remains undetermined. MiXCR, run by TCRdb on the RT-PCR reads, gives a single entry per CDR3 protein. The data show around 570,000 distinct CDR3 sequences, with about 8% seen just once and 10% to 15% held by the top ten. The source of the sample is a study of response to subunit inactivated influenza vaccine. The germline gives CDR1 SGHRS, CDR2 YFSETQ. V shed 0 bases, J shed 2 bases, and the junction held 4 bases outside the gene matches. CDR3 length: 16 amino acids. Study-wide findings and caveats: After each seasonal influenza vaccination, few new T cells are recruited, the authors suggested.

This material consisted of PBMCs from blood, taken 23 months after vaccination. The genes are TRBV5-1 and TRBJ2-3, with 9 bases matching TRBD2. This clonotype originated in a man aged 45 to 70 who received an inactivated influenza vaccine. CDR3 coding DNA: TGCGCCAGCAGCTTGGAAGGCGGGAGGGCCACAGATACGCAGTATTTT. Its protein is CASSLEGGRATDTQYF.